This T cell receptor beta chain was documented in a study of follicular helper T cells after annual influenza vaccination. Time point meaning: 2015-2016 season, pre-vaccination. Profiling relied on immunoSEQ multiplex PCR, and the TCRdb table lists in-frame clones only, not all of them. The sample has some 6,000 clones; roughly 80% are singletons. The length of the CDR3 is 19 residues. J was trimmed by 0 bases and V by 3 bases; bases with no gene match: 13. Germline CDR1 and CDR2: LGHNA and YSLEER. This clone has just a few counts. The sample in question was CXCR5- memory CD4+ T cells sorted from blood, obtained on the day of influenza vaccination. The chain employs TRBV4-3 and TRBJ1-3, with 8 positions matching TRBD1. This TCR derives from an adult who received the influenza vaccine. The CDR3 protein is CASSQNVDRARSSGNTIYF. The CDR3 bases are TGCGCCAGCAGCCAGAACGTGGACAGGGCGAGAAGCTCTGGAAACACCATATATTTT.